A single sample is the source of the 24 T cell receptor beta chains below, sequenced in a study of vaccination effects on CD4 cells after COVID-19. CD4+ T cells were isolated after less than 13 days of culture. Their antigens are not known. Here immunoSEQ multiplex PCR was the method, and the copy in TCRdb shows in-frame clones only, minus some. The data contain tens of thousands of clones, roughly three fifths of them singletons. Sample: CD4+ T cells from PBMCs cultured without peptide, taken before COVID-19 vaccination. The receptors originated from a human donor who received a COVID-19 vaccine.

This clone is a singleton in its sample. This rearrangement joins TRBV5-6 to TRBJ1-2, with D possibly matching TRBD1 (6 bases). There are 13 residues in the CDR3. Germline values: CDR1 SGHDT, CDR2 YYEEEE. Trimming cost V 0 bases and J 8 bases, with 11 bases left between them. CDR3 protein: CASSLEGVEGYTF. DNA for the CDR3: TGTGCCAGCAGCTTGGAGGGGGTAGAAGGCTACACCTTC. The variable domain in full, with the rest retrieved from reference TRBV5-6 and TRBJ1-2, is DAGVTQSPTHLIKTRGQQVTLRCSPKSGHDTVSWYQQALGQGPQFIFQYYEEEERQRGNFPDRFSGHQFPNYSSELNVNALLLGDSALYLCASSLEGVEGYTFGSGTRLTVV.

The rearrangement links TRBV5-6 to TRBJ1-3; D possibly corresponds to TRBD1 (6 bases). The CDR3 is 16 residues long. Germline V lookup: CDR1 SGHDT, CDR2 YYEEEE. V lost 2 bases and J 8 bases, leaving 20 bases between the germline ends. CDR3 sequence (DNA): TGTGCCAGCAGCTTTACAGGGTTTCGTCGAATAGACACCATATATTTT. Protein sequence: CASSFTGFRRIDTIYF.

The chain recombines TRBV5-5 with TRBJ2-1, with TRBD1 matching 9 bases. This CDR3 contains 15 residues. Germline trimming cut 5 bases from V and 3 bases from J; bases unmatched to any gene: 6. Germline V gene sequence: CDR1 SGHKS, CDR2 YYEKEE (reference sequence). This CDR3 reads CASSRTGELYNEQFF. The CDR3 coding sequence is TGTGCCAGCAGTCGGACAGGGGAACTCTACAATGAGCAGTTCTTC.

This clone was detected a few times. This chain links TRBV5-1 with TRBJ2-1; no clear D. This CDR3 is 11 amino acids long. V was clipped by 5 bases and J by 5 bases, with 5 bases between them. Germline V CDR1 and CDR2: SGHRS, YFSETQ. The CDR3 spells CASRSNNEQFF. CDR3 DNA: TGCGCCAGCAGGTCTAACAATGAGCAGTTCTTC.

The table lists this clone with a few counts. This chain links TRBV24-1 with TRBJ2-7; TRBD1 is a possible D gene (7 bases). Deletions cut 3 bases from V and 3 bases from J, with 14 bases between. This CDR3 contains 15 residues. Germline CDR1 KGHDR, CDR2 SFDVKD. DNA of the CDR3: TGTGCCACCAGTGATACCCGACAGGGAGGCTACGAGCAGTACTTC. Translating gives CATSDTRQGGYEQYF.

CDR3 in DNA: TGTGCCTGGAGGGGGCAGGCGCATTCACCCCTCCACTTT. As protein: CAWRGQAHSPLHF. V usage is TRBV30 and J usage is TRBJ1-6; possibly TRBD1 for D (5 bases). The V and J ends lost 3 bases and 8 bases respectively, with 11 bases between them. The CDR3 covers 13 residues. Germline CDR1 and CDR2: GTSNPN and SVGIG (reference sequence).

The gene calls are TRBV4-2 and TRBJ1-5, with D hard to call. Germline CDR1 reads LGHNA; CDR2 reads YNFKEQ. V lost 0 bases and J lost 7, with 13 bases in between. The CDR3 contains 15 residues. CDR3 protein: CASSQEFTPRQPQHF. The CDR3 nucleotides read TGTGCCAGCAGCCAAGAGTTCACCCCAAGGCAGCCCCAGCATTTT.

CDR3 sequence: CASRKGGGSTDTQYF. The CDR3 nucleotides read TGTGCCAGCAGAAAGGGCGGGGGAAGCACAGATACGCAGTATTTT. V usage is TRBV3-1 (or the pseudogene TRBV3-2) and J usage is TRBJ2-3, with TRBD2 identical over 7 bases. The V gene end was trimmed by 6 bases and the J gene end by 0 bases; junction bases not matched to a gene: 6. Germline values: CDR1 LGHDT, CDR2 YNNKEL (reference sequence). The CDR3 totals 15 residues.

In its sample, this clone was seen a few times. The V and J genes are TRBV5-8 and TRBJ1-5, with D uncertain. The CDR3 contains 15 residues. Germline CDR1 SGHTS, CDR2 YDEGEE. V was trimmed by 4 bases and J by 0 bases, leaving 11 bases between them. DNA for the CDR3: TGTGCCAGCAGCGTGGGAACTTATAGCAATCAGCCCCAGCATTTT. It translates to CASSVGTYSNQPQHF.

V is TRBV7-2 and J is TRBJ2-1; 8 bases agree with TRBD1. J gave up 4 bases and V 5 bases, and 7 bases lay outside the gene matches. The germline V gene has CDR1 SGHTA and CDR2 FQGNSA. The CDR3 has 15 amino acids. The CDR3: CASSQGARGYNEQFF. In DNA form, the CDR3 reads TGTGCCAGCAGCCAGGGGGCCCGCGGATACAATGAGCAGTTCTTC. Combining the CDR3 with reference TRBV7-2 and TRBJ2-1 gives the whole variable domain GAGVSQSPSNKVTEKGKDVELRCDPISGHTALYWYRQSLGQGLEFLIYFQGNSAPDKSGLPSDRFSAERTGGSVSTLTIQRTQQEDSAVYLCASSQGARGYNEQFFGPGTRLTVL.

This chain joins TRBV18 and TRBJ2-2; no reliable D call. V dropped 3 bases and J dropped 2 bases, with 7 bases sitting between them. CDR1 and CDR2 (germline): KGHSH, LQKENI. This CDR3 is built from 14 residues. CDR3 residues: CASSPPFNTGELFF. CDR3 nucleotide sequence: TGTGCCAGCTCACCCCCTTTTAACACCGGGGAGCTGTTTTTT. Combining the CDR3 with reference TRBV18 and TRBJ2-2 gives the whole variable domain NAGVMQNPRHLVRRRGQEARLRCSPMKGHSHVYWYRQLPEEGLKFMVYLQKENIIDESGMPKERFSAEFPKEGPSILRIQQVVRGDSAAYFCASSPPFNTGELFFGEGSRLTVL.

This chain uses TRBV7-2 with TRBJ1-2; D unresolved. Per germline, CDR1 SGHTA and CDR2 FQGNSA. The length of the CDR3 is 17 residues. V was clipped by 1 base and J by 2 bases, with 17 bases between them. CDR3 sequence (DNA): TGTGCCAGCAGCTTAGGGTCACAATGGAGACCGAACTATGGCTACACCTTC. Translation: CASSLGSQWRPNYGYTF.

V and J are TRBV6-5 and TRBJ2-1; weak D call: TRBD2 (6 bases). CDR1 is MNHEY and CDR2 is SVGAGI in the germline V gene. V was pared by 2 bases and J by 1 base, with 12 bases between. The CDR3 contains 16 residues. The CDR3 here is CASSYRGKGSYNEQFF. The CDR3, as DNA: TGTGCCAGCAGTTACCGGGGGAAGGGGTCCTACAATGAGCAGTTCTTC.

With respect to this clone: Distinct nucleotide sequences in the sample also encode this CDR3. The chain is built from TRBV5-1 and TRBJ1-5, with no clear D. Germline values: CDR1 SGHRS, CDR2 YFSETQ. The V end lost 0 bases, the J end lost 2 bases, and 3 bases lay between the germline ends. The CDR3 is 13 residues long. The chain's CDR3 is CASSLDGNQPQHF. DNA of the CDR3: TGCGCCAGCAGCTTGGATGGCAATCAGCCCCAGCATTTT.

The chain joins TRBV10-3 to TRBJ2-5; D is uncertain. From germline, CDR1 is ENHRY and CDR2 SYGVKD. Deletions cut 3 bases from V and 1 base from J, with 15 bases between. This CDR3 contains 16 residues. The DNA for the CDR3 is TGTGCCATCAGTGACCTGCTTGGGGAAGGCCAAGAGACCCAGTACTTC. Encoded protein: CAISDLLGEGQETQYF.

The chain carries TRBV29-1 and TRBJ2-2; D not certain. Trimming removed 5 bases from V and 4 bases from J, with 8 bases in between. The CDR3 runs to 12 residues. Looked up from germline, CDR1 is SQVTM and CDR2 is ANQGSEA. The CDR3 DNA reads TGCAGCGTTCAGCCCGTCACCGGGGAGCTGTTTTTT. As protein: CSVQPVTGELFF.

The chain combines TRBV5-6 with TRBJ1-3; perhaps TRBD1 as D (5 bases). V lost 0 bases and J lost 0, with 13 bases in between. Germline CDR1 SGHDT, CDR2 YYEEEE. The CDR3 loop spans 17 amino acids. The CDR3 region has the DNA TGTGCCAGCAGCTTGGGGCCCTCACAGGTCTCTGGAAACACCATATATTTT. Protein: CASSLGPSQVSGNTIYF.

The chain has TRBV7-8 and TRBJ2-1; D might be TRBD1 (8 bases). Germline-derived CDR1 and CDR2 are SGHVS and FQNEAQ. Trimming pared 9 bases from V and 6 bases from J, leaving 18 bases between. The CDR3 runs to 14 residues. CDR3 residues: CASSKTGEGNEQFF. In DNA form, the CDR3 reads TGTGCCAGTAGTAAGACAGGGGAGGGCAATGAGCAGTTCTTC.

The gene calls are TRBV5-4 and TRBJ2-7; D not resolved. CDR1 is SGHNT, CDR2 YYREEE, per germline (reference sequence). The germline V and J ends were trimmed by 1 base and 6 bases, with 5 bases remaining between them. CDR3 length equals 11 residues. The CDR3 sequence: CASSLSGEQYF. DNA of the CDR3: TGTGCCAGCAGCTTGTCGGGCGAGCAGTACTTC.

Here the CDR3 reads CASSLGRELDFTGELFF. The CDR3, as DNA: TGTGCCAGCAGCTTGGGAAGGGAACTAGATTTCACCGGGGAGCTGTTTTTT. V and J are TRBV5-6 and TRBJ2-2; TRBD2 might be the D (5 bases). The germline V gene encodes CDR1 SGHDT and CDR2 YYEEEE. V lost 0 bases and J 4 bases, leaving 16 bases between the germline ends. The CDR3 loop spans 17 amino acids.

V is TRBV18 and J is TRBJ1-1; D is unresolved. CDR1 KGHSH and CDR2 LQKENI come from the germline V gene. Between the trimmed V and J ends, which lost 1 base and 8 bases, there was a span of 11 bases. The CDR3 extends over 13 amino acids. The CDR3 bases are TGTGCCAGCTCACCACGCCACCCCGAGGAAGCTTTCTTT. This encodes CASSPRHPEEAFF.

The rearrangement uses TRBV6-5 and TRBJ1-1, with unresolved D. Germline CDR1 and CDR2: MNHEY and SVGAGI. CDR3 size: 13 residues. V lost 0 bases and J 6 bases, leaving 8 bases between the germline ends. CDR3 bases: TGTGCCAGCAGTTACTCACCAGCCTCTGAAGCTTTCTTT. Translating gives CASSYSPASEAFF.

This clone has only a few counts. The chain is built from TRBV7-2 and TRBJ1-6; TRBD1 matches 8 bases. This CDR3 region has 17 residues. CDR1 and CDR2 (germline): SGHTA, FQGNSA. V trimming: 5 bases; J trimming: 7 bases; junction bases outside the gene matches: 13. DNA for the CDR3: TGTGCCAGCAGCATTAGGAGTGGGACAGGAACGAATTCACCCCTCCACTTT. Translation gives CASSIRSGTGTNSPLHF.

This clone was counted only a few times. The rearrangement uses TRBV9 and TRBJ1-1; tentative D call: TRBD1 (5 bases). The CDR3 runs to 14 residues. Trimming left V 4 bases short and J 0 bases short, with 10 bases between. The germline gives CDR1 SGDLS, CDR2 YYNGEE. The CDR3: CASSPRGVNTEAFF. In nucleotides, the CDR3 is TGTGCCAGCAGCCCCCGGGGGGTGAACACTGAAGCTTTCTTT.